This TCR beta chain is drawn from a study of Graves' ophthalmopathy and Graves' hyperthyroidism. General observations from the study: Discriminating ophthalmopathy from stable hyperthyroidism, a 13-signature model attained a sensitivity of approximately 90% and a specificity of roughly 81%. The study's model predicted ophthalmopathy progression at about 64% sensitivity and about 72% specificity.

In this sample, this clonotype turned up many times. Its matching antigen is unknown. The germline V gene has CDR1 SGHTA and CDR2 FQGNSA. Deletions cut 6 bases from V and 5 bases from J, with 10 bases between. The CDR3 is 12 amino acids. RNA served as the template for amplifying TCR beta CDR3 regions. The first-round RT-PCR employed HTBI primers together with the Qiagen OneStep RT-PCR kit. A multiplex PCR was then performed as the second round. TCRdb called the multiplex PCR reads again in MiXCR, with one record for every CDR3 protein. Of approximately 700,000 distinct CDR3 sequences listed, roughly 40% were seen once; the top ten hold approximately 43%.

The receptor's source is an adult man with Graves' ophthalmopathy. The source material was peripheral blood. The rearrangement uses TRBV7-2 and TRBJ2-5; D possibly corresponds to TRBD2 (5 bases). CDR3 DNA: TGTGCCAGCAGTCCCGAGCGGGAGACCCAGTACTTC. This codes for CASSPERETQYF.